This entry lists 9 T cell receptor beta chains sequenced from one sample in a study of read filtering for tumor transcriptome and immune sequencing. This library used 300 to 500 ng RNA and molecular barcoded adaptors spanning alpha/delta and beta/gamma chains. MiXCR was run by TCRdb on the reads, yielding one entry per CDR3 protein. The table shows more than 35,000 distinct CDR3 sequences, with roughly 10% occurring only once. Source material: a population of CD138-negative cells sorted from bone marrow. The receptors stem from a donor at least 40 years old with multiple myeloma.

This clonotype came up many times. The chain recombines TRBV10-3 with TRBJ2-1; D unresolved. There are 12 residues in the CDR3. Germline V gene lookup returns CDR1 ENHRY and CDR2 SYGVKD. The V and J ends lost 0 bases and 10 bases respectively, with 7 bases between them. The CDR3 loop is CAISESRQEQFF. The CDR3 DNA is TGTGCCATCAGTGAGTCCAGACAAGAGCAGTTCTTC.

This clonotype was seen many times. This chain joins TRBV6-2 or TRBV6-3 and TRBJ1-1; D uncertain. CDR3 length: 15 amino acids. From germline, CDR1 is MNHEY and CDR2 SVGEGT. Trimming pared 0 bases from V and 11 bases from J, leaving 19 bases between. The CDR3 DNA follows: TGTGCCAGCAGTTACTCGGCATCCGGTCGAATAGCGGCTTTCTTT. This translates into CASSYSASGRIAAFF.

This clonotype has at least ten counts. The rearrangement links TRBV6-2 or TRBV6-3 to TRBJ2-2; D is undetermined. The V gene's germline CDR1 is MNHEY and CDR2 SVGEGT. The CDR3 loop spans 10 amino acids. Trimming left V 10 bases short and J 10 bases short, with 10 bases between. DNA of the CDR3: TGTGCCACCGGCAGGTTGGAGCTGTTTTTT. Translated, it gives CATGRLELFF.

This clonotype appeared a few times. A much larger clone differs from this one at a single base, so this may be a read error. V is TRBV12-3 or TRBV12-4 and J is TRBJ2-7; maybe TRBD2 (6 bases). This CDR3 is built from 18 residues. In DNA, the CDR3 is TGTGCCAGCAGTTTAGTCTTGGGTGGCCCGCGGGGCTCCTACGAGCAGTGCTTC. This gives the protein CASSLVLGGPRGSYEQCF.

This clonotype appeared many times. The chain links TRBV5-4 to TRBJ2-7, with D tentatively TRBD2 (5 bases). Trimming removed 0 bases from V and 2 bases from J, with 12 bases in between. Per the germline V gene, CDR1 is SGHNT and CDR2 is YYREEE (reference sequence). The CDR3 loop spans 15 amino acids. The CDR3 DNA sequence: TGTGCCAGCAGCTTGGCCGGAGGAGTACCCTACGAGCAGTACTTC. Translated: CASSLAGGVPYEQYF.

In its sample, this clonotype was seen many times. This chain connects TRBV4-1 to TRBJ2-1; D might be TRBD1 or TRBD2, each matching 5 bases. This CDR3 region has 17 residues. Trimming left V 3 bases short and J 0 bases short, with 15 bases between. From germline, CDR1 is MGHRA and CDR2 YSYEKL. The chain's CDR3 is CASSQGWGPSSYNEQFF. For the CDR3, the DNA is TGCGCCAGCAGCCAGGGATGGGGACCTAGCTCCTACAATGAGCAGTTCTTC.

This clonotype was seen many times. The chain carries TRBV2 and TRBJ1-5, with 8 bases lining up with TRBD1. CDR1 and CDR2 (germline): SNHLY, FYNNEI. V lost 5 bases, J lost 1 base, and 4 bases stayed unmatched. This CDR3 spans 15 amino acids. This CDR3 reads CASSWTGLSNQPQHF. The DNA for the CDR3 is TGTGCCAGCAGTTGGACAGGGCTAAGCAATCAGCCCCAGCATTTT. The variable domain in full, with the rest retrieved from reference TRBV2 and TRBJ1-5, is EPEVTQTPSHQVTQMGQEVILRCVPISNHLYFYWYRQILGQKVEFLVSFYNNEISEKSEIFDDQFSVERPDGSNFTLKIRSTKLEDSAMYFCASSWTGLSNQPQHFGDGTRLSIL.

Many counts were recorded for this clonotype. The chain carries TRBV5-1 and TRBJ2-2; D unresolved. Deletions cut 6 bases from V and 0 bases from J, with 6 bases between. The CDR3 length is 13 residues. From germline, CDR1 is SGHRS and CDR2 YFSETQ. The CDR3 DNA follows: TGCGCCAGCAACAGCCCGAACACCGGGGAGCTGTTTTTT. Amino acids: CASNSPNTGELFF.

This clonotype showed up many times. This chain links TRBV15 with TRBJ2-1; 10 nucleotides align to TRBD2. The V and J ends lost 0 bases and 9 bases, in that order; junction bases with no gene match: 8. This CDR3 contains 16 residues. The germline V gene has CDR1 LNHNV and CDR2 YYDKDF (reference sequence). The CDR3 loop is CATSRDLAGAGGEQFF. CDR3 nucleotide sequence: TGTGCCACCAGCAGAGATCTAGCGGGGGCCGGGGGTGAGCAGTTCTTC.